This is a list of T cell receptor beta chains from one sample in a study of cytomegalovirus exposure and HLA in healthy donors. Generated by immunoSEQ multiplex PCR, the TCRdb table keeps only in-frame clones and is missing some. The table includes 110,000 to 150,000 clones, 73% detected once. Sequencing was carried out using PBMCs. The receptors shown here come from a woman between 40 and 55 years old in good health and CMV-seronegative. CDR3s leave out the opening cysteine and the closing phenylalanine or tryptophan. The order of the fields is V gene, D gene, J gene, clone size, CDR3 protein. The D gene is left open where the match is weak. Clone size is stated in some rows and not others, as once, few, many or a class when expanded.

TRBV27,.,TRBJ2-1,.,ASSLSVPNSNEQF
TRBV5-1,.,TRBJ1-4,.,ASSRKETENEKLF
TRBV4-1,TRBD1,TRBJ2-2,once,ASSQVQGDAVF
TRBV11-3,TRBD2,TRBJ2-5,.,ASSRTSGGSETQY
TRBV2,TRBD2,TRBJ2-5,.,ASGRSSGGVQETQY
TRBV7-2,.,TRBJ1-5,.,ASSLKEGSSNQPQH
TRBV4-1,TRBD1,TRBJ1-1,.,ASSQVRGQTHF
TRBV9,.,TRBJ1-3,.,ASSVGLEAGNTIY
TRBV6-6,.,TRBJ1-1,.,ASSHQAGMNTEAF
TRBV10-1,.,TRBJ2-1,.,ASSESRGKSYNEQF
TRBV10-3,TRBD2,TRBJ2-2,few,ATWEGRAGELF
TRBV27,.,TRBJ1-5,.,ASSLLSQGNNQPQH
TRBV7-2,TRBD2,TRBJ2-1,.,ASSQNGGNYNEQF
TRBV2,TRBD2,TRBJ2-2,.,ASSAGGAPNGELF
TRBV25-1,.,TRBJ1-2,.,ASSEDRYGYT
TRBV19,TRBD1,TRBJ1-1,.,ASSIGQGTSGMRTEAF
TRBV10-3,TRBD1,TRBJ1-1,.,AIAETGTGDTEAF
TRBV4-1,.,TRBJ1-2,few,ASSQGPGSTGGYT
TRBV5-4,.,TRBJ2-5,.,ASSSGWGPAEQY
TRBV2,.,TRBJ1-2,.,ASSTTRTAEYGYT
TRBV9,.,TRBJ2-2,.,ASSVQGAGELF
TRBV4-1,TRBD1,TRBJ1-1,once,ASSQVRIGVTGRTEAF
TRBV25-1,TRBD1,TRBJ2-7,.,ASTDGTGYYEQY
TRBV4-1,TRBD1,TRBJ1-2,.,ASSQDRTGGGYT
TRBV6-6,.,TRBJ1-2,.,ASSYSEGSYGYT
TRBV7-2,.,TRBJ1-2,.,ASSFGQGGYGYT
TRBV9,.,TRBJ2-1,.,ASSVAPGEGEQF
TRBV27,TRBD2,TRBJ2-3,.,ASSAGGLSTDTQY
TRBV28,TRBD1,TRBJ2-5,.,ASRRGRETQY
TRBV4-3,TRBD2,TRBJ2-1,once,ASSQASGDNEQF
TRBV6-5,TRBD1,TRBJ1-2,.,ASRRDRGAYGYT